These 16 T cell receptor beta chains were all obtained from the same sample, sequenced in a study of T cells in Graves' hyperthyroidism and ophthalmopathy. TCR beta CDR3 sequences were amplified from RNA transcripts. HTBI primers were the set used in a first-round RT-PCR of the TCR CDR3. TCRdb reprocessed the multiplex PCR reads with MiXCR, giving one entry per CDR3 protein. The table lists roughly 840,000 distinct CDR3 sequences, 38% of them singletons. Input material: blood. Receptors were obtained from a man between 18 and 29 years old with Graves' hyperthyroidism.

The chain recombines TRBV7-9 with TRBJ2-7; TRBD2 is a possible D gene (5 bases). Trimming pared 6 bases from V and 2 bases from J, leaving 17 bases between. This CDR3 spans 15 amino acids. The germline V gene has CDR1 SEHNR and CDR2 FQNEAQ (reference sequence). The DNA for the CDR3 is TGTGCCAGCAGGTTCCTCGAGGGAAAAGCCTACGAGCAGTACTTC. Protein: CASRFLEGKAYEQYF.

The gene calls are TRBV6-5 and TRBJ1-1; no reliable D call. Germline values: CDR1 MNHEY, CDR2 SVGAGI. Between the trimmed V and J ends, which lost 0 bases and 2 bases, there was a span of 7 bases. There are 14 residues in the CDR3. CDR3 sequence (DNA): TGTGCCAGCAGTTACTCGAGACTCAACACTGAAGCTTTCTTT. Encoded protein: CASSYSRLNTEAFF.

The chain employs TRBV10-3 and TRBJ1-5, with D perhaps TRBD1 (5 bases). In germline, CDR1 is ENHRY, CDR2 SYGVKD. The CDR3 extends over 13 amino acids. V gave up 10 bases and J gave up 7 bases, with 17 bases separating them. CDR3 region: CASSRVEGQPQHF. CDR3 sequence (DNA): TGTGCCAGCAGCCGTGTCGAGGGGCAGCCCCAGCATTTT.

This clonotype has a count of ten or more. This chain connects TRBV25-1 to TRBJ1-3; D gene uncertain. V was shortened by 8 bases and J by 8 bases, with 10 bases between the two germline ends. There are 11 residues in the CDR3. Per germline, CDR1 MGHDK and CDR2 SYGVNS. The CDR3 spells CASSPHDTIYF. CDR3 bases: TGTGCCAGCTCCCCTCATGACACCATATATTTT.

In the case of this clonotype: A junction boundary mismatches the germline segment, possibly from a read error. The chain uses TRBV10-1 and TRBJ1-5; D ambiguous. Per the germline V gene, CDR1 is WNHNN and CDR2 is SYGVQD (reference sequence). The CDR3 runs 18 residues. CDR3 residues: CASSLIRTGIGSNQPQHF. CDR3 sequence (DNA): TGTGCCAGCAGTTTAATACGTACCGGGATCGGGAGCAATCAGCCCCAGCATTTT.

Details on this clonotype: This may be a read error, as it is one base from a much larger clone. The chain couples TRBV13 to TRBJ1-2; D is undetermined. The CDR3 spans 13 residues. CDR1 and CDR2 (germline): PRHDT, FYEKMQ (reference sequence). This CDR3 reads CASSFSGNYGHTF. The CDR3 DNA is TGTGCCAGCAGCTTCTCCGGGAACTATGGCCACACCTTC. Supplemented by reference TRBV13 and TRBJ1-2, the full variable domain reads AAGVIQSPRHLIKEKRETATLKCYPIPRHDTVYWYQQGPGQDPQFLISFYEKMQSDKGSIPDRFSAQQFSDYHSELNMSSLELGDSALYFCASSFSGNYGHTFGSGTRLTVV.

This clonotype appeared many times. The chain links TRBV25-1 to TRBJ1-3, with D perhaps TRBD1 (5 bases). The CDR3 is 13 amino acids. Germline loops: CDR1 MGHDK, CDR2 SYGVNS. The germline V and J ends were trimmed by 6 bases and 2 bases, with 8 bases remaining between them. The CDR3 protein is CASSQGTGNTIYF. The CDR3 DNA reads TGTGCCAGCAGCCAGGGTACTGGAAACACCATATATTTT.

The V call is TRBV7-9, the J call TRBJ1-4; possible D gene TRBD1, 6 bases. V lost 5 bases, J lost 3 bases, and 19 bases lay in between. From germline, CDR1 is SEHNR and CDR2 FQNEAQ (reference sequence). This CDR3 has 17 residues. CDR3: CASSPIRGAVANEKLFF. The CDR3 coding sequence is TGTGCCAGCAGCCCCATACGGGGGGCGGTAGCTAATGAAAAACTGTTTTTT.

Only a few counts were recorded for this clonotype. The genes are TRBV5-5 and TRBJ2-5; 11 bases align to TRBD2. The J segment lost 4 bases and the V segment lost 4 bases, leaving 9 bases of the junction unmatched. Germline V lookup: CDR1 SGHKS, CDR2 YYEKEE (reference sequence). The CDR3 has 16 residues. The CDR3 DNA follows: TGTGCCAGCAGCCCCTTGACTAGCGGGAAGGGAGAGACCCAGTACTTC. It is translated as CASSPLTSGKGETQYF.

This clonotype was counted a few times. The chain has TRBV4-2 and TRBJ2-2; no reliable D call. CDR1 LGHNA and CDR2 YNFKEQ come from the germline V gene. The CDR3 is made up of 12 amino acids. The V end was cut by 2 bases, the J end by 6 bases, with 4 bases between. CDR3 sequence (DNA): TGTGCCAGCAGCCAACATCCCGGGGAGCTGTTTTTT. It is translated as CASSQHPGELFF.

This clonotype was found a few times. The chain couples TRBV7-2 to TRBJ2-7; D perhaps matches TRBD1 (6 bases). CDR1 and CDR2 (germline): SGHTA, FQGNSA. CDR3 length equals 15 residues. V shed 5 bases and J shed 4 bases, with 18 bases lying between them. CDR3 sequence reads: CASSRFQGPRYEQYF. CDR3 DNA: TGTGCCAGCAGCCGTTTTCAGGGGCCACGATACGAGCAGTACTTC.

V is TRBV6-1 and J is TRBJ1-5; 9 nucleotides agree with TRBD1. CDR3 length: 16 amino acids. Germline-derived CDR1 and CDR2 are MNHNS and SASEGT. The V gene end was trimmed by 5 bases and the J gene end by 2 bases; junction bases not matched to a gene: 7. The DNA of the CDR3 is TGTGCCAGCAGTCCCTGGACAGGGGCGGGCAATCAGCCCCAGCATTTT. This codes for CASSPWTGAGNQPQHF.

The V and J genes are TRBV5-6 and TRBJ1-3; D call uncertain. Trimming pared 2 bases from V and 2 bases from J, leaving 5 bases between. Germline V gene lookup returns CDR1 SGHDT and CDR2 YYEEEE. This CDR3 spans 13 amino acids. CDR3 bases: TGTGCCAGCAGCTTCCGTCCTGGAAACACCATATATTTT. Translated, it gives CASSFRPGNTIYF.

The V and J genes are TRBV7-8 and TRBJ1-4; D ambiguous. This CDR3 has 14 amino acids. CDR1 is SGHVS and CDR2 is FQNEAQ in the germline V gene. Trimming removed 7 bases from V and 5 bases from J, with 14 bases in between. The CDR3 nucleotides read TGTGCCAGCACTGGCCTGGGCCAAAATGAAAAACTGTTTTTT. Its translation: CASTGLGQNEKLFF.

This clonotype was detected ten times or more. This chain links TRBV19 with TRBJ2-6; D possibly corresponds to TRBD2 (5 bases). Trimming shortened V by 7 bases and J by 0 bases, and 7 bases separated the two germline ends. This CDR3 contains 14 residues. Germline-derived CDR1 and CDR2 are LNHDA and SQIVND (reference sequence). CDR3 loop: CASNDYSGANVLTF. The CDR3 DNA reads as TGTGCCAGTAACGACTACTCTGGGGCCAACGTCCTGACTTTC.

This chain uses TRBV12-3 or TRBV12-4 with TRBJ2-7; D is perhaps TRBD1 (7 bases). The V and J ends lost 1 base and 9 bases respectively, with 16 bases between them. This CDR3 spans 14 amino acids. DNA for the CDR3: TGTGCCAGCAGTTTAGAGGCAGGGGGGACTGCGCAGTACTTC. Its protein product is CASSLEAGGTAQYF.